This passage covers 4 T cell receptor beta chains from one sample sequenced in a study of technical replicates of blood from a handful of donors. Sequenced by immunoSEQ multiplex PCR; TCRdb stores in-frame clones only, minus some. The data contain 83,000 or so clones, about 92% of them singletons. Input material: T cells isolated from PBMCs. Receptors were obtained from a human donor in good health.

The V gene is TRBV27, the J gene TRBJ1-1, with D perhaps matching TRBD1 (5 bases). The CDR3 is 16 residues long. Trimming removed 2 bases at V and 0 bases at J, with 13 bases between. Germline CDR1 reads MNHEY; CDR2 reads SMNVEV (reference sequence). As DNA, the CDR3 is TGTGCCAGCAGTTTACAGGGAGGTTGGCTGAACACTGAAGCTTTCTTT. This encodes CASSLQGGWLNTEAFF.

The chain couples TRBV4-1 to TRBJ2-4; 7 nucleotides match TRBD1. CDR1 is MGHRA and CDR2 is YSYEKL in the germline V gene. After removal of 4 bases from V and 8 bases from J, the junction contained 11 bases not matched to a gene. The CDR3 extends over 15 amino acids. In nucleotides, the CDR3 is TGCGCCAGCAGCCCCCTCCGGACAGGACGGGACATTCAGTACTTC. Translated: CASSPLRTGRDIQYF.

This chain uses TRBV5-6 with TRBJ2-7; D gene unclear. This CDR3 spans 13 amino acids. Trimming removed 0 bases at V and 4 bases at J, with 8 bases between. Germline CDR1 is SGHDT and CDR2 is YYEEEE. The CDR3 DNA follows: TGTGCCAGCAGCTTGGTAGGAGAGTACGAGCAGTACTTC. Its translation is CASSLVGEYEQYF.

This clone came up once. The V call is TRBV5-1, the J call TRBJ1-6; 7 bases fit TRBD1. There are 17 residues in the CDR3. The J segment lost 2 bases and the V segment lost 5 bases, leaving 10 bases of the junction unmatched. Germline V gene data show CDR1 as SGHRS and CDR2 as YFSETQ. CDR3 sequence (DNA): TGCGCCAGCAGGTCCGGGACAGCGCTAGCCTATAATTCACCCCTCCACTTT. Translated: CASRSGTALAYNSPLHF.